A single sample is the source of the 16 T cell receptor beta chains below, sequenced in a study of glioma-infiltrating T cells after dendritic cell vaccination (dated by TCRdb to the mid-2010s). Preparation of the library involved the immunoSEQ multiplex PCR assay. Imported from immuneACCESS, the table was reduced by TCRdb to in-frame sequences with V and J called. These copies leave out some clones; in studies compared against another copy, an unresolved V gene accounts for under half, and the cause of the remainder is not known. The sample yields 95,000 to 110,000 clones; more than 80% were counted once. Approximately 12% of the sample is in the top ten clones. This specimen was blood, taken before dendritic cell vaccination. The receptors were gathered from a human donor with glioblastoma.

This clone was seen only once. The V call is TRBV19, the J call TRBJ2-1, with 14 bases identical to TRBD2. The CDR3 consists of 15 residues. Trimming took 4 bases from V and 10 from J; bases not matched to a gene: 6. Germline CDR1 LNHDA, CDR2 SQIVND (reference sequence). The CDR3 DNA follows: TGTGCCAGTAGTACAGGACTAGCGGGGGGCCGGGAGCAGTTCTTC. It translates to CASSTGLAGGREQFF.

This clone came up a few times. The J gene is TRBJ1-1, the V gene TRBV5-1; TRBD1 matches at 7 bases. Germline V CDR1 and CDR2: SGHRS, YFSETQ. CDR3 size: 16 residues. With 4 bases clipped from V and 0 bases from J, the junction kept 9 bases outside the gene matches. CDR3 sequence reads: CASSPGRDSLNTEAFF. The CDR3 bases are TGCGCCAGCAGCCCGGGGCGGGACAGTCTGAACACTGAAGCTTTCTTT.

V is TRBV29-1 and J is TRBJ1-2; tentatively, D is TRBD1 (5 bases). V was trimmed by 4 bases and J by 4 bases, leaving 10 bases between them. This CDR3 spans 12 amino acids. Per germline, CDR1 SQVTM and CDR2 ANQGSEA. CDR3 coding DNA: TGCAGCGTTGGTCCAGGGCCCTATGGCTACACCTTC. It translates to CSVGPGPYGYTF.

The chain is built from TRBV4-3 and TRBJ2-1; D gene uncertain. Looked up from germline, CDR1 is LGHNA and CDR2 is YSLEER. The V end was cut by 1 base, the J end by 7 bases, with 14 bases between. The CDR3 sequence is 15 residues long. The CDR3 DNA reads TGCGCCAGCAGCCAAGTTTACGGTATCTCGAATGAGCAGTTCTTC. Encoded protein: CASSQVYGISNEQFF.

This clone was found a few times. CDR3 sequence (DNA): TGCGCCAGCAGCGAAAGGGGATCTTTTGAAGCTTTCTTT. It specifies CASSERGSFEAFF. The J gene is TRBJ1-1, the V gene TRBV10-1, with D possibly matching TRBD1 (5 bases). The germline V gene encodes CDR1 WNHNN and CDR2 SYGVQD (reference sequence). Trimming removed 6 bases at V and 7 bases at J, with 15 bases between. This CDR3 region has 13 residues.

The chain combines TRBV6-6 with TRBJ2-1; 7 bases line up with TRBD2. Per the germline V gene, CDR1 is MNHNY and CDR2 is SVGAGI (reference sequence). V lost 7 bases to trimming and J lost 7 bases; unmatched junction nucleotides: 13. This CDR3 is built from 15 residues. CDR3 nucleotide sequence: TGTGCCAGCACCAAAATCCGTTCGGGGGGAAATGAGCAGTTCTTC. It translates to CASTKIRSGGNEQFF.

The chain recombines TRBV10-1 with TRBJ1-3; 10 bases map to TRBD1. The CDR3 is made up of 18 amino acids. V was clipped by 5 bases and J by 1 base; unmatched bases: 11. Germline CDR1 and CDR2: WNHNN and SYGVQD (reference sequence). In nucleotides, the CDR3 is TGCGCCAGCAGTCCCCGGGGACGGACAGGGGGTTCTGGAAACACCATATATTTT. This translates into CASSPRGRTGGSGNTIYF.

This clone turned up a few times. The rearrangement links TRBV12-5 to TRBJ1-1; D is perhaps TRBD1 (6 bases). The CDR3 sequence is 13 residues long. Trimming shortened V by 7 bases and J by 4 bases, and 13 bases separated the two germline ends. Per the germline V gene, CDR1 is LGHNT and CDR2 is FRNRAP. CDR3 in amino acids: CASAPGVGTEAFF. The CDR3 DNA reads TGTGCTAGTGCCCCAGGGGTGGGCACTGAAGCTTTCTTT.

The genes are TRBV5-1 and TRBJ1-6, with 8 bases matching TRBD1. The V gene's germline CDR1 is SGHRS and CDR2 YFSETQ. V dropped 7 bases and J dropped 5; count of bases not matched to a gene: 5. The CDR3 loop spans 14 amino acids. The CDR3: CASAGGRDNSPLHF. CDR3 DNA: TGCGCCAGCGCAGGGGGCAGAGATAATTCACCCCTCCACTTT.

In its sample, this clone was seen once. This chain's CDR3 is CASSLNREGETQYF. As DNA, the CDR3 is TGCGCCAGCAGCTTAAACAGGGAGGGGGAGACCCAGTACTTC. The chain joins TRBV5-1 to TRBJ2-5; TRBD2 might be the D (7 bases). Trimming took off 2 bases at V and 5 bases at J, with 13 bases between the two ends. The germline V gene encodes CDR1 SGHRS and CDR2 YFSETQ. The CDR3 is made up of 14 amino acids.

V and J are TRBV6-5 and TRBJ2-2; TRBD1 aligns across 8 bases. Looked up from germline, CDR1 is MNHEY and CDR2 is SVGAGI. The CDR3 totals 15 residues. Losses at the gene ends were 2 bases for V and 4 bases for J; bases not matched to a gene: 3. CDR3: CASSYRTGITGELFF. For the CDR3, the DNA is TGTGCCAGCAGTTACAGGACAGGGATCACCGGGGAGCTGTTTTTT.

This clone was picked up one time. The chain carries TRBV4-3 and TRBJ1-1; D remains unclear. Looked up from germline, CDR1 is LGHNA and CDR2 is YSLEER. V lost 2 bases and J 0 bases, leaving 4 bases between the germline ends. The CDR3 is made up of 13 amino acids. CDR3 region: CASSQLLNTEAFF. CDR3 sequence (DNA): TGCGCCAGCAGCCAACTTTTGAACACTGAAGCTTTCTTT.

The J gene is TRBJ2-1, the V gene TRBV18; 8 bases match TRBD2. CDR1 and CDR2 (germline): KGHSH, LQKENI. CDR3 length: 16 amino acids. V trimming: 2 bases; J trimming: 7 bases; junction bases outside the gene matches: 10. Here the CDR3 DNA reads TGTGCCAGCTCACCAAGGAGCGGGGGCCAGTTAAATGAGCAGTTCTTC. It yields the protein CASSPRSGGQLNEQFF.

CDR3 loop: CASSLHSEAFF. CDR3 in DNA: TGTGCCAGCAGCTTGCATTCTGAAGCTTTCTTT. The genes are TRBV5-6 and TRBJ1-1; D call uncertain. The CDR3 loop spans 11 amino acids. Trimming shortened V by 1 base and J by 6 bases, and 4 bases separated the two germline ends. Germline CDR1 reads SGHDT; CDR2 reads YYEEEE.

V usage is TRBV6-5 and J usage is TRBJ2-3, with D tentatively TRBD2 (6 bases). CDR3 length equals 13 residues. Trimming cost V 0 bases and J 8 bases, with 9 bases left between them. Germline V gene sequence: CDR1 MNHEY, CDR2 SVGAGI. CDR3: CASSYSEGGTQYF. The CDR3 DNA is TGTGCCAGCAGTTACTCAGAGGGAGGTACGCAGTATTTT.

The V gene is TRBV13, the J gene TRBJ2-7; 8 nucleotides align to TRBD1. The CDR3 loop spans 14 amino acids. V shed 7 bases, J shed 5 bases, and the junction held 10 bases outside the gene matches. The V gene's germline CDR1 is PRHDT and CDR2 FYEKMQ (reference sequence). The CDR3 reads CASTPGQGGNEQYF. CDR3 nucleotide sequence: TGTGCCAGCACCCCCGGACAGGGCGGAAACGAGCAGTACTTC.